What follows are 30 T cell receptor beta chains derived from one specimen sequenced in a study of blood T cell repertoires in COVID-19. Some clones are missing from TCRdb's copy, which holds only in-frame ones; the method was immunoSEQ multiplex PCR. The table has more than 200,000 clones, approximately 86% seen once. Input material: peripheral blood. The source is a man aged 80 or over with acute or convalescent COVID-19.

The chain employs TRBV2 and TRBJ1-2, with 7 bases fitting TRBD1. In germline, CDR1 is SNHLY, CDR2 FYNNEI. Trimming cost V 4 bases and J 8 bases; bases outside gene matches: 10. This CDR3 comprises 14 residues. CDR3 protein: CASSVTGARRGYTF. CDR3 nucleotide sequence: TGTGCCAGCAGTGTAACAGGGGCCCGAAGAGGCTACACCTTC.

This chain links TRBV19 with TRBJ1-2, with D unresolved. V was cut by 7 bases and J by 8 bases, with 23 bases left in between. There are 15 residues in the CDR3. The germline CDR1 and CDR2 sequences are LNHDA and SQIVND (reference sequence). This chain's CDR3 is CASTPLRWPERGYTF. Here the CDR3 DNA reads TGTGCCAGTACCCCTCTCCGCTGGCCTGAGAGGGGCTACACCTTC.

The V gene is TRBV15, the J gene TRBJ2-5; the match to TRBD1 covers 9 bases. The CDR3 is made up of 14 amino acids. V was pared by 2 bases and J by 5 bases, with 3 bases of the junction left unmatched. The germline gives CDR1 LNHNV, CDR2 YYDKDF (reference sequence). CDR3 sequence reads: CATSRLGQGETQYF. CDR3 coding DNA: TGTGCCACCAGCAGACTCGGACAGGGGGAGACCCAGTACTTC.

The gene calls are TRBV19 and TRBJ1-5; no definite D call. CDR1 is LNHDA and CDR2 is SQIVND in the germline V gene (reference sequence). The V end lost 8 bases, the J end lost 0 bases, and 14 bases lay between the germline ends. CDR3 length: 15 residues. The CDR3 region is CASFRSGYSNQPQHF. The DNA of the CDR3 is TGTGCCAGTTTCCGATCGGGGTATAGCAATCAGCCCCAGCATTTT.

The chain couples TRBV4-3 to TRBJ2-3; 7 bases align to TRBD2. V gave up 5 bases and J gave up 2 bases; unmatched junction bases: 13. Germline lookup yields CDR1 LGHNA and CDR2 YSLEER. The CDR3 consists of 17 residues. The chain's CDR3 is CASSSLGGGFSTDTQYF. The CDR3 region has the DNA TGCGCCAGCAGCTCACTTGGGGGGGGATTTTCCACAGATACGCAGTATTTT.

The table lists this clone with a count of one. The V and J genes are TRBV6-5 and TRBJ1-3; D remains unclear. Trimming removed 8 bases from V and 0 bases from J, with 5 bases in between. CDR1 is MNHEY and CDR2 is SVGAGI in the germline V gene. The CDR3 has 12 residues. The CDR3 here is CASLSSGNTIYF. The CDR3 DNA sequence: TGTGCCAGCTTGAGCTCTGGAAACACCATATATTTT.

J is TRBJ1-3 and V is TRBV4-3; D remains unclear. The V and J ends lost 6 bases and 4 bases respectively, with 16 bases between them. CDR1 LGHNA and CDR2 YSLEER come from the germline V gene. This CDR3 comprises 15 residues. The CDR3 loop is CASSSTATGGNTIYF. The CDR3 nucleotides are TGCGCCAGCAGTTCGACGGCGACTGGGGGAAACACCATATATTTT.

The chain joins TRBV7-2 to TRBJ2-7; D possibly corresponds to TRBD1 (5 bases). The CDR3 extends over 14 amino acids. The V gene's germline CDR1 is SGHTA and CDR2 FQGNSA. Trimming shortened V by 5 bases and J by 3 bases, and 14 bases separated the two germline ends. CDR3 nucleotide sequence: TGTGCCAGCAGCAGGAGTAAGGACATCTACGAGCAGTACTTC. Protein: CASSRSKDIYEQYF.

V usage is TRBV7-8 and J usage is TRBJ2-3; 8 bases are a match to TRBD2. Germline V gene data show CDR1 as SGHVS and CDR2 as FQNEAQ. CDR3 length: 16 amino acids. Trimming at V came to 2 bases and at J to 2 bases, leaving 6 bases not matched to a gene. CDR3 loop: CASSLRGGGITDTQYF. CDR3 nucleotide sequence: TGTGCCAGCAGCTTACGGGGCGGGGGGATCACAGATACGCAGTATTTT.

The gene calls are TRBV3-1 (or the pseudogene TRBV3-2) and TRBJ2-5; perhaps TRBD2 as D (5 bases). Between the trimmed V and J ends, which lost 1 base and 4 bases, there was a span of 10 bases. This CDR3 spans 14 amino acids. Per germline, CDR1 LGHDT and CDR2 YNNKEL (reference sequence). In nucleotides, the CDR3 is TGTGCCAGCAGCCAAGTTAGGCTAGCAGAGACCCAGTACTTC. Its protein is CASSQVRLAETQYF.

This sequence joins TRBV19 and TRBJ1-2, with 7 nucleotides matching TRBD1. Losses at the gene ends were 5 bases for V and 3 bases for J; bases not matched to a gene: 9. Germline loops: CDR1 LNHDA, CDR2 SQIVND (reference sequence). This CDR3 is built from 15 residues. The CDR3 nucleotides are TGTGCCAGTAGTTCACAGGGGCATGGGGACTATGGCTACACCTTC. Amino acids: CASSSQGHGDYGYTF.

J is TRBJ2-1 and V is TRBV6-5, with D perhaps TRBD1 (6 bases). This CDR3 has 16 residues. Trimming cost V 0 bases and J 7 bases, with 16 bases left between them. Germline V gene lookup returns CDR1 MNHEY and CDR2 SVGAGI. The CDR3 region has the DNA TGTGCCAGCAGTTACTCGAGAATTCAGGGGCCAAATGAGCAGTTCTTC. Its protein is CASSYSRIQGPNEQFF.

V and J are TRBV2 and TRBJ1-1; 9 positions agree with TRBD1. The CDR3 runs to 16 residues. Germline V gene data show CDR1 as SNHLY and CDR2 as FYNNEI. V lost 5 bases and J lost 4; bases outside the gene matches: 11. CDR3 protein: CASSSPGQGGGTEAFF. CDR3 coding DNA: TGTGCCAGCAGTTCGCCGGGACAGGGAGGGGGCACTGAAGCTTTCTTT.

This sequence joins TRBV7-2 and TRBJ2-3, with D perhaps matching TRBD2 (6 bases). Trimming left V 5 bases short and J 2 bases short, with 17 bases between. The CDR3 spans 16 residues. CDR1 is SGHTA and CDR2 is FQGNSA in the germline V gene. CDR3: CASSHYGSGPTDTQYF. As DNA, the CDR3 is TGTGCCAGCAGCCATTATGGGAGCGGGCCCACAGATACGCAGTATTTT.

The CDR3 DNA is TGTGCCAGCAGCATCACCGGGACAGGGGCAGGAGGCTACACCTTC. Its protein is CASSITGTGAGGYTF. This sequence joins TRBV9 and TRBJ1-2; TRBD1 agrees at 10 bases. The V gene's germline CDR1 is SGDLS and CDR2 YYNGEE. The CDR3 extends over 15 amino acids. J gave up 8 bases and V 4 bases, and 11 bases lay outside the gene matches.

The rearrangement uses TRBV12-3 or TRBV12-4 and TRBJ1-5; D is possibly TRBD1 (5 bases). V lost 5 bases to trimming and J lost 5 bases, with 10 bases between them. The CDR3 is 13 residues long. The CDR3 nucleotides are TGTGCCAGCAGTATACAGGCTGATCAGCCCCAGCATTTT. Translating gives CASSIQADQPQHF.

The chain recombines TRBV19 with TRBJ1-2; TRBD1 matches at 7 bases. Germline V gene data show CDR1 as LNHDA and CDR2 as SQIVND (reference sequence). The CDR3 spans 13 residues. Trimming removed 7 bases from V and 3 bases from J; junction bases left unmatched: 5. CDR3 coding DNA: TGTGCCAGTACCTTCACAGGGGACTATGGCTACACCTTC. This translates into CASTFTGDYGYTF.

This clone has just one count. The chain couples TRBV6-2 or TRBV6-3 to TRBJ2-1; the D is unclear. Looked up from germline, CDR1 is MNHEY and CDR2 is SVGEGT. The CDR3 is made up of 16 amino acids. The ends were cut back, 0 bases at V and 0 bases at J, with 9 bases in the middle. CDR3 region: CASSYSLPSSYNEQFF. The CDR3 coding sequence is TGTGCCAGCAGTTACTCGCTCCCGAGCTCCTACAATGAGCAGTTCTTC.

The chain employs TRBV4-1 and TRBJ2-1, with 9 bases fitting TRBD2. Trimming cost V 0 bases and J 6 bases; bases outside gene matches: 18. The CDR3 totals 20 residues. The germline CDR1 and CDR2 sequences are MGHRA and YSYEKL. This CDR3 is CASSQERQAALAGESNEQFF. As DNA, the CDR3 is TGCGCCAGCAGCCAAGAAAGGCAGGCAGCCTTAGCGGGAGAGTCCAATGAGCAGTTCTTC.

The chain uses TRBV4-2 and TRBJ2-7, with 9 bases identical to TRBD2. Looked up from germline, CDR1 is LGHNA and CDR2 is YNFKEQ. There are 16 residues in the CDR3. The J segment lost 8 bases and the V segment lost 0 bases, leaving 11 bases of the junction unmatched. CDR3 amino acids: CASSQEAASGAQKQYF. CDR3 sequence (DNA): TGTGCCAGCAGCCAAGAGGCGGCTAGCGGGGCCCAAAAGCAGTACTTC.

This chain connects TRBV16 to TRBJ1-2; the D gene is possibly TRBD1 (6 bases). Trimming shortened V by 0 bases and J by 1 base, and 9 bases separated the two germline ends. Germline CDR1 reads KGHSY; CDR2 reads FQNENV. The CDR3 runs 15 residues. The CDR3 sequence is CASSQSGQSNYGYTF. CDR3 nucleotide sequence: TGTGCCAGCAGCCAATCTGGACAGAGTAACTATGGCTACACCTTC. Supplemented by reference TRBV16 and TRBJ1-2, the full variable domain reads GEEVAQTPKHLVRGEGQKAKLYCAPIKGHSYVFWYQQVLKNEFKFLISFQNENVFDETGMPKERFSAKCLPNSPCSLEIQATKLEDSAVYFCASSQSGQSNYGYTFGSGTRLTVV.

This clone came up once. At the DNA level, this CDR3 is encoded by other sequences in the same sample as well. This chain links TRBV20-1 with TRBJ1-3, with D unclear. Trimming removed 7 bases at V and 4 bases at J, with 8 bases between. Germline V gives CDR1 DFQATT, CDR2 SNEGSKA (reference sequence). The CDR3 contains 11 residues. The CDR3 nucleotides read TGCAGTGTGAAACTAGGAAACACCATATATTTT. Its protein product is CSVKLGNTIYF.

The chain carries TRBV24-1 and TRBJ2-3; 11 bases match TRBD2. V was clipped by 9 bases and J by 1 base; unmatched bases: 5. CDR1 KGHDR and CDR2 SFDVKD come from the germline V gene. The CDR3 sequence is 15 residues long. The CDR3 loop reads CATPGTSGGTDTQYF. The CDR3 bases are TGTGCCACCCCCGGGACTAGCGGAGGCACAGATACGCAGTATTTT.

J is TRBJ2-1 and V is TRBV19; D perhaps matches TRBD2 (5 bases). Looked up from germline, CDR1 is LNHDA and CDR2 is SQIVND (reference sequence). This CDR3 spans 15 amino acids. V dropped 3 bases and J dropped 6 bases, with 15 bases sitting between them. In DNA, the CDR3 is TGTGCCAGTAGTATTCGGGGAGTACCTGGCAATGAGCAGTTCTTC. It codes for CASSIRGVPGNEQFF.

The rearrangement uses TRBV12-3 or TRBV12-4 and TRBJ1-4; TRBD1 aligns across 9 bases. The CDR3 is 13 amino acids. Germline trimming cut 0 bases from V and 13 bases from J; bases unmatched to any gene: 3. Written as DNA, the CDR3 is TGTGCCAGCAGTTTAGCGCTGGACAGGGGACTGTTTTTT. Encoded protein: CASSLALDRGLFF.

This CDR3 is CASSRYNTEAFF. CDR3 bases: TGTGCCAGCAGTCGTTATAACACTGAAGCTTTCTTT. The gene calls are TRBV27 and TRBJ1-1, with no clear D. Deletions cut 5 bases from V and 2 bases from J, with 6 bases between. The CDR3 has 12 amino acids. The germline gives CDR1 MNHEY, CDR2 SMNVEV (reference sequence).

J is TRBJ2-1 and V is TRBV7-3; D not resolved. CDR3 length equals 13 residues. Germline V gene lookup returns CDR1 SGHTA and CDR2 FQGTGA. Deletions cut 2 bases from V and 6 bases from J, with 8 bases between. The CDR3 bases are TGTGCCAGCAGCTTAGGAGCCTTCAATGAGCAGTTCTTC. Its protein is CASSLGAFNEQFF.

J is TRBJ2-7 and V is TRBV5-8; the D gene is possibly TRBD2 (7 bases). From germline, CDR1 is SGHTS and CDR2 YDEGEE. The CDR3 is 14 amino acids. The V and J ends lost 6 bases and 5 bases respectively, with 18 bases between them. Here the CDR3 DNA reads TGTGCCAGCACCCATTTAGGGGGGGTTCACGAGCAGTACTTC. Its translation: CASTHLGGVHEQYF.

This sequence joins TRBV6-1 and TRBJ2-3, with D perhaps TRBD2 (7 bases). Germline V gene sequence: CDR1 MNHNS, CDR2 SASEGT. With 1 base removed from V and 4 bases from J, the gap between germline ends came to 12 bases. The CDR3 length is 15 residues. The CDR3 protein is CASSEGGGGPDTQYF. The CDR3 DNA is TGTGCCAGCAGTGAAGGTGGCGGGGGCCCAGATACGCAGTATTTT.

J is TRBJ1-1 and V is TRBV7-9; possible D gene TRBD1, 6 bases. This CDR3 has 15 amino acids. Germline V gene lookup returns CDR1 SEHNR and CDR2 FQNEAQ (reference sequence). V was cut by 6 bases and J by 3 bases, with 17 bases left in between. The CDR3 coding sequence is TGTGCCAGCAGTCCCCGAGGGGGGGTTTACACTGAAGCTTTCTTT. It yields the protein CASSPRGGVYTEAFF.